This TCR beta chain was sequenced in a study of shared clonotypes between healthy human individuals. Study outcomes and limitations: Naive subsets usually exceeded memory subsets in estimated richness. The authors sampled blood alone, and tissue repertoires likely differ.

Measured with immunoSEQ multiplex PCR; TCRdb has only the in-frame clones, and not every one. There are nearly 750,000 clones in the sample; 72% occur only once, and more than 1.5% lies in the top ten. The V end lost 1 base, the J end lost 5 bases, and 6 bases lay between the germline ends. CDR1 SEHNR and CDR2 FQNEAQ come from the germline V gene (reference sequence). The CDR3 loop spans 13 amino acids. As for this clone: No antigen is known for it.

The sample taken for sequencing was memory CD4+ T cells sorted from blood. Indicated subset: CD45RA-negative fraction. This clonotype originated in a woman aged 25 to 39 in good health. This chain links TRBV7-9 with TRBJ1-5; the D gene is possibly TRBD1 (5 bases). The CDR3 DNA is TGTGCCAGCAGCTTAGGACAGTATCAGCCCCAGCATTTT. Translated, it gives CASSLGQYQPQHF.